This TCR beta chain was identified during a study of response to subunit inactivated influenza vaccine. TCRdb re-derived calls from the RT-PCR reads in MiXCR, one entry per CDR3 protein. Here the sample spans around 200,000 distinct CDR3 sequences, 9.2% being singletons. The CDR3 is 14 residues long. The ends were cut back, 1 base at V and 8 bases at J, with 12 bases in the middle. Germline V gene data show CDR1 as LNHNV and CDR2 as YYDKDF (reference sequence). The starting material was non-naive T cells sorted from PBMCs, obtained on the day of vaccination. This TCR came from a man over 45 who received an inactivated influenza vaccine. V gene TRBV15 combines with J gene TRBJ2-1; maybe TRBD1 (7 bases). This CDR3 reads CATSRGQGGDEQFF. CDR3 DNA: TGTGCCACCAGCAGAGGGCAGGGGGGCGATGAGCAGTTCTTC. The full variable domain, with the rest looked up from reference TRBV15 and TRBJ2-1, is DAMVIQNPRYQVTQFGKPVTLSCSQTLNHNVMYWYQQKSSQAPKLLFHYYDKDFNNEADTPDNFQSRRPNTSFCFLDIRSPGLGDTAMYLCATSRGQGGDEQFFGPGTRLTVL.